This T cell receptor (beta chain) was retrieved from a study of shared clonotypes between healthy human individuals. The donor population consisted of healthy HIV-negative adults with no recent acute infections or vaccinations. All participating donors were Caucasian adults from Nashville, Tennessee. Here immunoSEQ multiplex PCR was the method, and the copy in TCRdb shows in-frame clones only, minus some. The table has 600,000 to 800,000 clones, around 77% seen once. Turning to this clone: Its matching antigen is unknown.

Germline V lookup: CDR1 MGHDK, CDR2 SYGVNS. Trimming took 4 bases from V and 0 from J; bases not matched to a gene: 4. There are 16 residues in the CDR3. Findings and caveats of the study: Clonotype sharing among the donors was expected to vary with sequencing depth. It was the non-shared clonotypes that had lower generation probabilities than clonotypes shared by all four donors.

The chain couples TRBV25-1 to TRBJ2-1, with 9 bases aligning to TRBD2. This TCR was recovered from a woman aged 25 to 39 in good health. Sequencing input: memory CD4+ T cells sorted from blood. Subset: CD45RA-negative fraction. CDR3 coding DNA: TGTGCCAGCAGTGGACTAGCGGCGAGCTCCTACAATGAGCAGTTCTTC. This encodes CASSGLAASSYNEQFF.